One and the same sample provided the 9 T cell receptor beta chains below, sequenced in a study of blood T cell repertoires in COVID-19. Assay used: immunoSEQ multiplex PCR; TCRdb lists only in-frame clones, some missing. The sample yields 150,000 to 200,000 clones, around 85% seen once. Sequenced material: PBMCs or T cells enriched from blood (not recorded which). The receptors come from a man aged 35-49 years who had recovered from COVID-19.

The gene calls are TRBV19 and TRBJ2-3; perhaps TRBD2 as D (5 bases). This CDR3 has 14 amino acids. Trimming removed 7 bases from V and 0 bases from J, with 11 bases in between. CDR1 LNHDA and CDR2 SQIVND come from the germline V gene (reference sequence). CDR3 nucleotide sequence: TGTGCCAGTACCGACTATACTAGCACAGATACGCAGTATTTT. Amino acids: CASTDYTSTDTQYF. Full variable domain (rest looked up from reference TRBV19 and TRBJ2-3): DGGITQSPKYLFRKEGQNVTLSCEQNLNHDAMYWYRQDPGQGLRLIYYSQIVNDFQKGDIAEGYSVSREKKESFPLTVTSAQKNPTAFYLCASTDYTSTDTQYFGPGTRLTVL.

V gene TRBV30 combines with J gene TRBJ1-5; D perhaps matches TRBD1 (5 bases). Trimming cost V 0 bases and J 0 bases, with 12 bases left between them. The CDR3 has 16 residues. Per the germline V gene, CDR1 is GTSNPN and CDR2 is SVGIG (reference sequence). The CDR3: CAWSVSRDYSNQPQHF. The CDR3, as DNA: TGTGCCTGGAGTGTGTCCAGGGATTATAGCAATCAGCCCCAGCATTTT.

V is TRBV7-9 and J is TRBJ1-6, with 7 bases fitting TRBD1. The germline V gene has CDR1 SEHNR and CDR2 FQNEAQ (reference sequence). The CDR3 sequence is 13 residues long. V lost 6 bases to trimming and J lost 7 bases; unmatched junction nucleotides: 3. The chain's CDR3 is CASRQGRNSPLHF. The CDR3 region has the DNA TGTGCCAGCAGACAGGGGCGAAATTCACCCCTCCACTTT.

J is TRBJ1-3 and V is TRBV12-3 or TRBV12-4; D not resolved. This CDR3 contains 13 residues. V gave up 7 bases and J gave up 4 bases, with 11 bases separating them. CDR3 nucleotide sequence: TGTGCCAGCACAGAGCGAGCCGGAAACACCATATATTTT. Amino acids: CASTERAGNTIYF.

The genes are TRBV5-1 and TRBJ2-2, with D hard to call. The V and J ends lost 0 bases and 6 bases respectively, with 6 bases between them. This CDR3 region has 13 residues. Germline V gene sequence: CDR1 SGHRS, CDR2 YFSETQ. The chain's CDR3 is CASSLEPPGELFF. CDR3 coding DNA: TGCGCCAGCAGCTTGGAGCCCCCCGGGGAGCTGTTTTTT.

The chain links TRBV28 to TRBJ2-7, with 8 bases matching TRBD2. Losses at the gene ends were 7 bases for V and 2 bases for J; bases not matched to a gene: 19. The germline V gene encodes CDR1 MDHEN and CDR2 SYDVKM. This CDR3 has 18 residues. CDR3 in amino acids: CASIGSRVGLADTYEQYF. For the CDR3, the DNA is TGTGCCAGCATAGGGAGCCGCGTCGGACTAGCCGATACCTACGAGCAGTACTTC.

V gene TRBV10-3 combines with J gene TRBJ1-2; D is unresolved. V lost 0 bases and J lost 4, with 6 bases in between. In germline, CDR1 is ENHRY, CDR2 SYGVKD. The CDR3 length is 13 residues. In nucleotides, the CDR3 is TGTGCCATCAGTGAGTCGACAACCTATGGCTACACCTTC. It specifies CAISESTTYGYTF.

The chain couples TRBV6-5 to TRBJ2-4, with D unclear. V lost 0 bases, J lost 7 bases, and 16 bases lay in between. The CDR3 covers 16 residues. The germline CDR1 and CDR2 sequences are MNHEY and SVGAGI. This chain's CDR3 is CASSYSPADTLNIQYF. Here the CDR3 DNA reads TGTGCCAGCAGTTACTCTCCCGCAGACACCCTGAACATTCAGTACTTC.

The V and J genes are TRBV9 and TRBJ1-5; the D gene is possibly TRBD1 (5 bases). The CDR3 totals 12 residues. Between the trimmed V and J ends, which lost 3 bases and 9 bases, there was a span of 10 bases. The germline CDR1 and CDR2 sequences are SGDLS and YYNGEE. CDR3 loop: CASSDRTRPQHF. CDR3 bases: TGTGCCAGCAGCGACAGGACCCGGCCCCAGCATTTT.